Listed below are T cell receptor beta chains from one sample, sequenced in a study of cytomegalovirus exposure and HLA in healthy donors. Measured with immunoSEQ multiplex PCR; TCRdb has only the in-frame clones, and not every one. The sample has 110,000 to 150,000 clones, roughly 80% seen once. Specimen: PBMCs. These receptors were collected from a middle-aged woman in good health and CMV-seropositive. The CDR3 runs from the conserved cysteine through the conserved F or W. The D gene is left open where the match is weak. Expanded clones get a size class; other rows say once, few or many, or leave the size out.

J gene	clone size	D gene	V gene	CDR3 DNA	CDR3 protein
TRBJ2-7	NA	TRBD1	TRBV7-8	TGTGCCAGCAGCTTAGGGAGTAGGGGACAGGGTAACTCCTACGAGCAGTACTTC	CASSLGSRGQGNSYEQYF
TRBJ2-7	NA	NA	TRBV7-9	TGTGCCAGCAGCGTCCTTCGCGGAGGGTACGAGCAGTACTTC	CASSVLRGGYEQYF
TRBJ1-5	NA	NA	TRBV28	TGTGCCAGCAGCCCCCGAAGGGGAGGGGATCAGCCCCAGCATTTT	CASSPRRGGDQPQHF
TRBJ2-5	NA	NA	TRBV10-1	TGCGCCAGCAGTGAGCAGGTGATGGAGACCCAGTACTTC	CASSEQVMETQYF
TRBJ2-5	NA	NA	TRBV6-5	TGTGCCAGCAACAGACTAGGCGACCAAGAGACCCAGTACTTC	CASNRLGDQETQYF
TRBJ2-2	NA	NA	TRBV12-5	TGTGCTAGTGCCCAGTACCAGGGACACGGGGAGCTGTTTTTT	CASAQYQGHGELFF
TRBJ1-2	NA	NA	TRBV14	TGTGCCAGCAGCCAAGGATCCACTTACTATGGCTACACCTTC	CASSQGSTYYGYTF
TRBJ1-1	NA	NA	TRBV28	TGTGCCAGCAGGCCCGGGGGGAAGAACACTGAAGCTTTCTTT	CASRPGGKNTEAFF
TRBJ1-1	NA	NA	TRBV28	TGTGCCAGCAGTATACCCAGGGGCTTGAACACTGAAGCTTTCTTT	CASSIPRGLNTEAFF
TRBJ1-1	once	NA	TRBV28	TGTGCCAGCAACGTGGGGCGCTATGAAGCTTTCTTT	CASNVGRYEAFF
TRBJ1-2	few	NA	TRBV7-9	TGTGCCAGCAGCTTAGGGGGGGAATATCGTGGCTACACCTTC	CASSLGGEYRGYTF
TRBJ2-7	NA	TRBD1	TRBV6-5	TGTGCCAGCAGTTACTCTGGGACAGGGGACTACGAGCAGTACTTC	CASSYSGTGDYEQYF
TRBJ1-6	NA	NA	TRBV19	TGTGCCAGTACCACAAGACCCTCGGACAACTATAATTCACCCCTCCACTTT	CASTTRPSDNYNSPLHF
TRBJ1-3	NA	NA	TRBV27	TGTGCCAGCAGTTTACTAGCAGGAACCGGAAACACCATATATTTT	CASSLLAGTGNTIYF
TRBJ1-3	NA	NA	TRBV10-3	TGTGCCATCAGTGACTCAACGGGGTCTGGAAACACCATATATTTT	CAISDSTGSGNTIYF
TRBJ2-7	NA	TRBD1	TRBV5-4	TGTGCCAGCAGCTTGGAACAGGGGGCCTACGAGCAGTACTTC	CASSLEQGAYEQYF
TRBJ2-5	NA	NA	TRBV27	TGTGCCAGCAGCCGCGGAGAGACCCAGTACTTC	CASSRGETQYF
TRBJ2-7	NA	NA	TRBV15	TGTGCCACCAGCAGAGACAAAACCCTTTACGAGCAGTACTTC	CATSRDKTLYEQYF
TRBJ2-2	NA	NA	TRBV7-3	TGTGCCAGCAGCTTAGTAAGGCAGGCGGGCACCGGGGAGCTGTTTTTT	CASSLVRQAGTGELFF
TRBJ2-7	few	TRBD2	TRBV27	TGTGCCAGCGGAACTGGGACTAGCTCCTACGAGCAGTACTTC	CASGTGTSSYEQYF
TRBJ2-5	NA	NA	TRBV5-8	TGTGCCAGCACGGGGAATGGGGAGACCCAGTACTTC	CASTGNGETQYF
TRBJ1-2	NA	NA	TRBV30	TGTGCCTGGAGTGTACTTTTGGACAGCTATGGCTACACCTTC	CAWSVLLDSYGYTF
TRBJ1-4	NA	TRBD1	TRBV7-9	TGTGCCAGCAGCGGGACTGGACAGGATAATGAAAAACTGTTTTTT	CASSGTGQDNEKLFF
TRBJ1-2	NA	TRBD1	TRBV9	TGTGCCAGTCGCGGACAGGGGGCTGATAGGTATGGCTACACCTTC	CASRGQGADRYGYTF